The entry below describes one T cell receptor (beta chain). What it recognizes is unknown. Noted treatment: 15 to 20 received Ad26.COV2.S at low or high dose, single or two shots; several received placebo; per-sample allocation not given. It was on day 63 after the first vaccine or placebo injection that samples were taken. This entry is derived from a study of Ad26.COV2.S vaccination and SARS-CoV-2 variants. General study results and limits: Substantial breadth was reportedly displayed by spike-specific CD8+ and CD4+ T cell responses after vaccination.

The CDR3 totals 19 residues. The germline V gene encodes CDR1 MRHNA and CDR2 SNTAGT. The V end lost 4 bases, the J end lost 1 base, and 23 bases lay between the germline ends. Sequenced by immunoSEQ multiplex PCR; TCRdb stores in-frame clones only, minus some. This table has about 400,000 clones, 80% to 90% appearing once. The chain uses TRBV6-4 and TRBJ1-5; D is possibly TRBD1 (6 bases). Source: peripheral blood, taken in a trial of Ad26.COV2.S vaccine versus placebo. This TCR came from a person aged 18-65 years who received the Ad26.COV2.S COVID-19 vaccine or a placebo. CDR3 DNA: TGTGCCAGCAGTGCCCCGGACTCATTCAGGGGTAGGAGCAATCAGCCCCAGCATTTT. Translating it yields CASSAPDSFRGRSNQPQHF.